A selection of T cell receptor beta chains follows, all from one sample in a study of OX40 agonist ivuxolimab in advanced cancers. Assay used: immunoSEQ multiplex PCR; TCRdb lists only in-frame clones, some missing. The sample includes 50,000 to 75,000 clones, approximately 80% of them seen just once. The sequences come from CD4+ or CD8+ T cells sorted from blood, collected in a trial of the OX40 agonist ivuxolimab. All receptors come from an adult with an advanced solid tumor such as melanoma, head and neck, liver or kidney cancer. Each CDR3 is given with its conserved first and last residue. Each record gives: J gene, CDR3 length, V gene, clone size, D gene, CDR3 protein, CDR3 DNA. The D gene is left open where the match is weak. Size is stated for part of the rows, as once, few or many counts, or as a class when the clone is expanded.

>TRBJ1-1|14|TRBV25-1|NA|NA
CASSEYYSGAEAFF
TGTGCCAGCAGTGAATATTACTCAGGGGCTGAAGCTTTCTTT
>TRBJ2-1|15|TRBV6-1|once|TRBD1
CASSAIRDRGNEQFF
TGTGCCAGCAGTGCGATCCGGGACAGGGGCAATGAGCAGTTCTTC
>TRBJ2-1|12|TRBV6-6|NA|NA
CASSYGLYEQFF
TGTGCCAGCAGTTACGGCTTGTATGAGCAGTTCTTC
>TRBJ1-5|16|TRBV7-8|NA|NA
CASSLAAAGGNQPQHF
TGTGCCAGCAGCTTAGCTGCGGCAGGGGGCAATCAGCCCCAGCATTTT
>TRBJ1-1|15|TRBV7-2|NA|NA
CASSLRLGMNTEAFF
TGTGCCAGCAGCCTAAGACTAGGAATGAACACTGAAGCTTTCTTT
>TRBJ2-5|13|TRBV30|NA|NA
CAWRRVGGETQYF
TGTGCCTGGAGAAGGGTCGGAGGAGAGACCCAGTACTTC
>TRBJ2-7|14|TRBV6-5|NA|NA
CASSPPGPRYEQYF
TGTGCCAGCAGTCCCCCGGGACCCCGCTACGAGCAGTACTTC
>TRBJ1-2|16|TRBV11-2|few|NA
CASSFEGRGSSYGYTF
TGTGCCAGCAGCTTCGAGGGCAGGGGATCCTCCTATGGCTACACCTTC
>TRBJ1-1|15|TRBV19|NA|TRBD1
CASRRDRDRAAEAFF
TGTGCCAGTAGGAGGGACAGGGATCGGGCGGCAGAAGCTTTCTTT
>TRBJ2-3|14|TRBV5-8|NA|NA
CASSLSLSADTQYF
TGTGCCAGCAGCCTCAGTCTTAGCGCAGATACGCAGTATTTT
>TRBJ1-1|14|TRBV27|NA|NA
CASSSGGWNTEAFF
TGTGCCAGCAGTTCGGGTGGTTGGAACACTGAAGCTTTCTTT
>TRBJ2-6|17|TRBV7-8|NA|TRBD2
CASSLFMGGTGANVLTF
TGTGCCAGCAGCTTATTCATGGGGGGGACTGGGGCCAACGTCCTGACTTTC
>TRBJ2-7|16|TRBV29-1|NA|NA
CSVEGITAGSSYEQYF
TGCAGCGTTGAAGGGATTACTGCGGGATCCTCCTACGAGCAGTACTTC
>TRBJ1-3|17|TRBV14|NA|NA
CASSQDSAGVSGNTIYF
TGTGCCAGCAGCCAAGATAGCGCAGGTGTCTCTGGAAACACCATATATTTT
>TRBJ2-5|16|TRBV14|NA|NA
CASSLSSGPLGETQYF
TGTGCCAGCAGCCTAAGTTCAGGGCCTTTGGGAGAGACCCAGTACTTC
>TRBJ1-5|13|TRBV5-8|few|NA
CASRLLNNQPQHF
TGTGCCAGCAGACTACTAAACAATCAGCCCCAGCATTTT
>TRBJ1-2|14|TRBV2|NA|NA
CAEGGSMMGYGYTF
TGTGCGGAGGGGGGCAGTATGATGGGCTATGGCTACACCTTC
>TRBJ1-2|14|TRBV27|once|NA
CASSDRNPNYGYTF
TGTGCCAGCAGTGACAGAAACCCTAACTATGGCTACACCTTC
>TRBJ2-5|13|TRBV7-9|NA|NA
CASSPSVAETQYF
TGTGCCAGCAGTCCGTCGGTGGCCGAGACCCAGTACTTC
>TRBJ1-6|15|TRBV4-3|medium-sized|TRBD1
CASSQSGQGNSPLHF
TGCGCCAGCAGCCAATCCGGACAGGGGAATTCACCCCTCCACTTT
>TRBJ2-7|14|TRBV7-2|NA|NA
CASSLDRAVYEQYF
TGTGCCAGCAGCTTAGACAGGGCGGTCTACGAGCAGTACTTC
>TRBJ2-7|13|TRBV11-2|NA|NA
CASSLAQGNEQYF
TGTGCCAGCAGCTTAGCGCAGGGGAACGAGCAGTACTTC
>TRBJ1-2|15|TRBV4-1|NA|NA
CASSLRQADRYGYTF
TGCGCCAGCAGCCTCCGTCAGGCGGACCGGTATGGCTACACCTTC
>TRBJ2-7|13|TRBV29-1|NA|NA
CSVVTVSSYEQYF
TGCAGCGTTGTCACAGTGAGCTCCTACGAGCAGTACTTC
>TRBJ1-1|13|TRBV5-6|NA|NA
CASSLALGTEAFF
TGTGCCAGCAGCTTGGCCTTGGGAACTGAAGCTTTCTTT
>TRBJ1-4|15|TRBV2|NA|NA
CASSEIRQTVEKLFF
TGTGCCAGCAGTGAGATTCGACAGACCGTTGAAAAACTGTTTTTT
>TRBJ1-1|16|TRBV6-5|medium-sized|NA
CASSYSRTGRNTEAFF
TGTGCCAGCAGTTACTCGAGAACAGGGCGGAACACTGAAGCTTTCTTT
>TRBJ1-2|16|TRBV16|NA|NA
CASSQTGGARSYGYTF
TGTGCCAGCAGCCAGACTGGGGGGGCTAGGAGCTATGGCTACACCTTC
>TRBJ1-2|14|TRBV6-6|NA|NA
CASRKEGGNYGYTF
TGTGCCAGCAGGAAGGAAGGCGGTAACTATGGCTACACCTTC
>TRBJ2-5|18|TRBV2|NA|NA
CASSERLLGAGSQETQYF
TGTGCCAGCAGTGAACGTTTACTGGGGGCCGGGTCCCAAGAGACCCAGTACTTC
>TRBJ2-3|14|TRBV5-1|few|TRBD2
CASSLGLAADTQYF
TGCGCCAGCAGCTTGGGACTAGCGGCAGATACGCAGTATTTT
>TRBJ2-3|17|TRBV9|NA|TRBD1
CASSPGQAVTSTDTQYF
TGTGCCAGCAGCCCGGGACAGGCCGTTACTAGCACAGATACGCAGTATTTT
>TRBJ2-7|12|TRBV1|NA|NA
CTSSQWKAEQYF
TGCACCAGCAGCCAATGGAAGGCCGAGCAGTACTTC
>TRBJ2-5|15|TRBV2|NA|NA
CASKIRSGPRETQYF
TGTGCCAGCAAGATCAGGTCAGGGCCGAGAGAGACCCAGTACTTC
>TRBJ2-3|15|TRBV9|NA|TRBD2
CASSVSERESDTQYF
TGTGCCAGCAGCGTCTCCGAGCGGGAGTCAGATACGCAGTATTTT
>TRBJ1-3|11|TRBV18|NA|NA
CASSDGNTIYF
TGTGCCAGCTCAGACGGAAACACCATATATTTT
>TRBJ1-6|15|TRBV5-6|NA|NA
CASSLGSSYNSPLHF
TGTGCCAGCAGCTTAGGGAGCTCCTATAATTCACCCCTCCACTTT
>TRBJ2-5|12|TRBV5-6|few|NA
CASSRGSETQYF
TGTGCCAGCAGCCGGGGATCGGAGACCCAGTACTTC
>TRBJ2-7|13|TRBV9|NA|NA
CASSVGRNYEQYF
TGTGCCAGCAGCGTAGGGAGAAACTACGAGCAGTACTTC
>TRBJ1-1|15|TRBV6-5|NA|NA
CASSSRRGGDTEAFF
TGTGCCAGCAGTTCCCGGCGGGGCGGCGACACTGAAGCTTTCTTT
>TRBJ2-1|15|TRBV11-2|NA|TRBD2
CASSTEGLGDNEQFF
TGTGCCAGCAGCACAGAGGGACTAGGGGACAATGAGCAGTTCTTC